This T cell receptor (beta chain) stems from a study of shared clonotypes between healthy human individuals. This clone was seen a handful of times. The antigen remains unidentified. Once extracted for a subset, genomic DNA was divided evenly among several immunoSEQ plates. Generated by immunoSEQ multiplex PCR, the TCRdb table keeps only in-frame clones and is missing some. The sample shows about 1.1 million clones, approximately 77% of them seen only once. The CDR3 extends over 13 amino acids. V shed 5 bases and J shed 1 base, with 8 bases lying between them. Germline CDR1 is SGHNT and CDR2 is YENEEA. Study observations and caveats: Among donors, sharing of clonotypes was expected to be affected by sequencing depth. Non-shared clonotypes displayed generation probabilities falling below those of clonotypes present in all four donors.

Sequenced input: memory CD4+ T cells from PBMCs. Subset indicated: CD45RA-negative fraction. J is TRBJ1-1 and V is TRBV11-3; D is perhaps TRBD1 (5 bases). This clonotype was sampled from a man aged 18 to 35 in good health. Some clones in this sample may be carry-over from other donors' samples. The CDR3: CASSLDKNTEAFF. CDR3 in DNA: TGTGCCAGCAGCCTGGACAAGAACACTGAAGCTTTCTTT.